This TCR beta chain was obtained from a study of blood T cell repertoires in COVID-19. As for the study in general: T cells, B-cell-depleted T cells, or PBMCs supplied cDNA or gDNA.

In the study's own analysis: Amplification with reference gene primers provided the estimates of nucleated cell counts. Clones were read by immunoSEQ multiplex PCR, and TCRdb kept only the in-frame ones, dropping some. V, J and clone size were drawn from that table, and D and trimming were deduced from the DNA. The table lists about 320,000 clones, around 90% of them singletons, with approximately 2.5% in the top ten. Per germline, CDR1 KGHDR and CDR2 SFDVKD. V was pared by 8 bases and J by 0 bases, with 9 bases between. CDR3 length: 13 residues. Adults between roughly 18 and 90 years of age took part from under 25 US areas. Recovered status applied to Cohort 3 donors who had two consecutive negative PCRs. It also applied to those with clearance or with symptom resolution.

The chain employs TRBV24-1 and TRBJ1-1; weak D call: TRBD1 (6 bases). Sequencing input: PBMCs or T cells enriched from blood (not recorded which). The sequence was collected from a man aged 60 to 69 who had recovered from COVID-19. The CDR3, as DNA: TGTGCCACCAAGGGGGAGATGAACACTGAAGCTTTCTTT. It is translated as CATKGEMNTEAFF.